The next 28 T cell receptor beta chains were all read from a single sample in a study of identical twins. MiXCR was run by TCRdb on the 5' RACE reads, yielding one entry per CDR3 protein. Here the sample spans roughly 500,000 distinct CDR3 sequences, under 25% being singletons. The same data also went into a second study, on T cells expressing NK-cell markers.

The source material was CD4+ T cells sorted from blood. These receptors were obtained from a woman between 18 and 30 years old in good health.

The rearrangement links TRBV3-1 to TRBJ2-1; 7 bases map to TRBD2. CDR3 size: 14 residues. The J segment lost 5 bases and the V segment lost 8 bases, leaving 9 bases of the junction unmatched. Germline V gene data show CDR1 as LGHDT and CDR2 as YNNKEL (reference sequence). The CDR3 DNA follows: TGTGCCAGCCGATCGCTAGCGGCCCACAATGAGCAGTTCTTC. As protein: CASRSLAAHNEQFF.

The chain couples TRBV6-1 to TRBJ2-1; 14 bases fit TRBD2. The V segment lost 7 bases and the J segment 9 bases; nucleotides outside the gene matches: 11. Germline V gives CDR1 MNHNS, CDR2 SASEGT. This CDR3 has 16 residues. The CDR3 nucleotides are TGTGCCAGCAATCCAACGACTAGCGGGAGGGTGGCTGAGCAGTTCTTC. Its translation is CASNPTTSGRVAEQFF.

This chain links TRBV14 with TRBJ2-7; perhaps TRBD1 as D (5 bases). In germline, CDR1 is SGHDN, CDR2 FVKESK. There are 13 residues in the CDR3. The V gene lost 4 bases and the J gene lost 6 bases, with 13 bases spanning the gap. CDR3 nucleotides: TGTGCCAGCAGCCTTCTAGGGGTGGCCGAGCAGTACTTC. Its translation is CASSLLGVAEQYF.

The chain combines TRBV28 with TRBJ1-5; D is unclear. Per the germline V gene, CDR1 is MDHEN and CDR2 is SYDVKM. V was trimmed by 6 bases and J by 8 bases, leaving 11 bases between them. The CDR3 totals 12 residues. The CDR3 DNA follows: TGTGCCAGCAGCCCCAGAGGGAAGCCCCAGCATTTT. It yields the protein CASSPRGKPQHF. Filled out from reference TRBV28 and TRBJ1-5, the complete variable domain reads DVKVTQSSRYLVKRTGEKVFLECVQDMDHENMFWYRQDPGLGLRLIYFSYDVKMKEKGDIPEGYSVSREKKERFSLILESASTNQTSMYLCASSPRGKPQHFGDGTRLSIL.

This clonotype was seen only a few times. The CDR3 sequence is CASSLEPGLAGDSYEQYF. The CDR3 nucleotides are TGTGCCAGCAGCTTAGAGCCAGGACTAGCGGGAGATTCCTACGAGCAGTACTTC. The chain combines TRBV11-1 with TRBJ2-7, with 13 bases matching TRBD2. The CDR3 spans 18 residues. Germline values: CDR1 SGHAT, CDR2 FQDESV (reference sequence). The V segment lost 1 base and the J segment 1 base; nucleotides outside the gene matches: 7.

A few counts support this clonotype. V usage is TRBV10-2 and J usage is TRBJ2-2, with D uncertain. The CDR3 length is 14 residues. Germline V gene sequence: CDR1 WSHSY, CDR2 SAAADI. Between the trimmed V and J ends, which lost 6 bases and 7 bases, there was a span of 15 bases. The CDR3 loop reads CASRPVTKDGELFF. CDR3 bases: TGCGCCAGCAGGCCAGTTACAAAGGACGGGGAGCTGTTTTTT.

The chain uses TRBV20-1 and TRBJ1-6; D unclear. The length of the CDR3 is 13 residues. The germline V gene encodes CDR1 DFQATT and CDR2 SNEGSKA (reference sequence). The ends were cut back, 6 bases at V and 8 bases at J, with 14 bases in the middle. The CDR3, as DNA: TGCAGTGCCGGAGCAACTCGAGATTCACCCCTCCACTTT. This sequence encodes CSAGATRDSPLHF.

Only a few counts were recorded for this clonotype. This chain uses TRBV10-3 with TRBJ1-5; D is unclear. V shed 6 bases and J shed 0 bases, with 9 bases lying between them. This CDR3 is 14 amino acids long. Germline V gives CDR1 ENHRY, CDR2 SYGVKD. CDR3 in amino acids: CAIRAQISNQPQHF. The CDR3 DNA reads TGTGCCATCAGAGCTCAGATTAGCAATCAGCCCCAGCATTTT.

This clonotype was seen more than once but under ten times. The rearrangement uses TRBV5-1 and TRBJ2-6, with unresolved D. CDR3 length: 17 amino acids. Trimming took 0 bases from V and 0 from J, leaving 10 bases between them. Germline lookup yields CDR1 SGHRS and CDR2 YFSETQ. The CDR3 sequence: CASSLVGGISGANVLTF. The CDR3 DNA is TGCGCCAGCAGCTTGGTGGGCGGAATCTCTGGGGCCAACGTCCTGACTTTC.

The chain carries TRBV5-1 and TRBJ1-1; D gene uncertain. This CDR3 region has 14 residues. Germline loops: CDR1 SGHRS, CDR2 YFSETQ. The ends were cut back, 0 bases at V and 5 bases at J, with 11 bases in the middle. CDR3 amino acids: CASSLGGLRTEAFF. CDR3 DNA sequence: TGCGCCAGCAGCTTGGGCGGGTTAAGGACTGAAGCTTTCTTT.

V is TRBV20-1 and J is TRBJ2-3; unclear D gene. The CDR3 has 13 residues. Germline-derived CDR1 and CDR2 are DFQATT and SNEGSKA (reference sequence). V lost 0 bases to trimming and J lost 8 bases, with 12 bases between them. The CDR3: CSARDPVSATQYF. CDR3 bases: TGCAGTGCTAGAGATCCGGTATCAGCTACGCAGTATTTT.

The chain has TRBV29-1 and TRBJ2-5; D not certain. Germline V gene lookup returns CDR1 SQVTM and CDR2 ANQGSEA. The CDR3 runs 12 residues. V shed 6 bases and J shed 2 bases, with 10 bases lying between them. CDR3 amino acids: CSVSRGQETQYF. Written as DNA, the CDR3 is TGCAGCGTCTCTCGCGGTCAAGAGACCCAGTACTTC.

This clonotype was detected many times. The V gene is TRBV10-3, the J gene TRBJ2-3, with D possibly matching TRBD1 (6 bases). The length of the CDR3 is 16 residues. Per the germline V gene, CDR1 is ENHRY and CDR2 is SYGVKD. Deletions cut 5 bases from V and 0 bases from J, with 15 bases between. CDR3 coding DNA: TGTGCCATCAGTACCCGGGACAAGACCAGCACAGATACGCAGTATTTT. Translation gives CAISTRDKTSTDTQYF.

J is TRBJ2-6 and V is TRBV20-1; D gene unclear. V gave up 0 bases and J gave up 0 bases, with 6 bases separating them. In germline, CDR1 is DFQATT, CDR2 SNEGSKA (reference sequence). This CDR3 is 15 amino acids long. CDR3 protein: CSARDSFSGANVLTF. CDR3 nucleotides: TGCAGTGCTAGAGATTCATTCTCTGGGGCCAACGTCCTGACTTTC.

The chain employs TRBV27 and TRBJ1-2; no reliable D call. The germline V and J ends were trimmed by 3 bases and 4 bases, with 12 bases remaining between them. CDR3 length: 14 amino acids. The V gene's germline CDR1 is MNHEY and CDR2 SMNVEV (reference sequence). Here the CDR3 reads CASSFHSQSYGYTF. In nucleotides, the CDR3 is TGTGCCAGCAGTTTCCATAGTCAGTCCTATGGCTACACCTTC.

A few counts support this clonotype. J is TRBJ1-1 and V is TRBV10-3, with 9 bases matching TRBD1. CDR1 and CDR2 (germline): ENHRY, SYGVKD. The CDR3 runs 20 residues. Trimming took 1 base from V and 1 from J; bases not matched to a gene: 16. In nucleotides, the CDR3 is TGTGCCATCAGTGAGTGGGACCTAGGACAGGGGACCACAAAGAACACTGAAGCTTTCTTT. This sequence encodes CAISEWDLGQGTTKNTEAFF.

This clonotype was seen a handful of times. The chain uses TRBV7-8 and TRBJ2-7; the D is unclear. CDR1 and CDR2 from the germline V gene are SGHVS and FQNEAQ. CDR3 size: 17 residues. V dropped 4 bases and J dropped 6 bases, with 25 bases sitting between them. CDR3 protein: CASSYKRRLQAQSEQYF. DNA of the CDR3: TGTGCCAGCAGCTATAAAAGACGACTGCAGGCCCAAAGCGAGCAGTACTTC.

The rearrangement joins TRBV25-1 to TRBJ1-1; the D is unclear. The CDR3 contains 14 residues. Per germline, CDR1 MGHDK and CDR2 SYGVNS. With 10 bases removed from V and 2 bases from J, the gap between germline ends came to 17 bases. The CDR3: CATRRTGRNTEAFF. The CDR3 DNA sequence: TGTGCCACCCGGCGGACTGGGCGTAACACTGAAGCTTTCTTT.

The chain is built from TRBV20-1 and TRBJ2-3; D tentatively fits TRBD1 or TRBD2 (5 bases each). Germline assignment: CDR1 DFQATT and CDR2 SNEGSKA (reference sequence). The CDR3 contains 13 residues. The V end was cut by 5 bases, the J end by 4 bases, with 13 bases between. The CDR3 coding sequence is TGCAGTGCTCCTCGGGACCTCGCAGATACGCAGTATTTT. Residues: CSAPRDLADTQYF.

The chain employs TRBV2 and TRBJ1-6; maybe TRBD1 (6 bases). The V end lost 5 bases, the J end lost 8 bases, and 16 bases lay between the germline ends. CDR1 is SNHLY and CDR2 is FYNNEI in the germline V gene. The CDR3 runs 15 residues. The CDR3 region is CASSTQGARDSPLHF. CDR3 sequence (DNA): TGTGCCAGCAGTACACAGGGAGCCCGTGATTCACCCCTCCACTTT.

This clonotype has more than one count but fewer than ten. V gene TRBV5-1 combines with J gene TRBJ2-2; D perhaps matches TRBD1 (5 bases). The germline CDR1 and CDR2 sequences are SGHRS and YFSETQ. The CDR3 loop spans 16 amino acids. The V end was cut by 2 bases, the J end by 4 bases, with 15 bases between. CDR3 loop: CASSLGQTTSTGELFF. The CDR3, as DNA: TGCGCCAGCAGCTTAGGACAAACCACTTCCACCGGGGAGCTGTTTTTT.

This clonotype has at least ten counts. This chain connects TRBV20-1 to TRBJ2-3, with TRBD2 identical over 8 bases. The germline CDR1 and CDR2 sequences are DFQATT and SNEGSKA (reference sequence). CDR3 size: 13 residues. The V and J ends lost 7 bases and 6 bases, in that order; junction bases with no gene match: 9. The CDR3 spells CSVIRGGGDTQYF. In DNA, the CDR3 is TGCAGTGTTATCCGGGGGGGCGGGGATACGCAGTATTTT.

The rearrangement links TRBV10-2 to TRBJ2-7, with 13 bases that match TRBD2. V lost 6 bases, J lost 5 bases, and 7 bases stayed unmatched. CDR1 is WSHSY and CDR2 is SAAADI in the germline V gene. This CDR3 is 15 amino acids long. In nucleotides, the CDR3 is TGCGCCAGCAGACGTACTAGCGGGGGGGAAGACGAGCAGTACTTC. Translating gives CASRRTSGGEDEQYF.

This rearrangement joins TRBV4-2 to TRBJ1-1; D remains unclear. Trimming shortened V by 0 bases and J by 1 base, and 3 bases separated the two germline ends. CDR1 LGHNA and CDR2 YNFKEQ come from the germline V gene. This CDR3 is built from 13 residues. The CDR3 DNA reads as TGTGCCAGCAGCCAAGAGGCGAACACTGAAGCTTTCTTT. Its translation is CASSQEANTEAFF.

The rearrangement joins TRBV9 to TRBJ1-2, with D hard to call. CDR3 length: 12 residues. CDR1 and CDR2 from the germline V gene are SGDLS and YYNGEE. Trimming removed 6 bases at V and 6 bases at J, with 12 bases between. The CDR3 DNA reads TGTGCCAGCAAACCCCAGACCCATGGCTACACCTTC. It is translated as CASKPQTHGYTF. The full variable domain, with the rest looked up from reference TRBV9 and TRBJ1-2, is DSGVTQTPKHLITATGQRVTLRCSPRSGDLSVYWYQQSLDQGLQFLIQYYNGEERAKGNILERFSAQQFPDLHSELNLSSLELGDSALYFCASKPQTHGYTFGSGTRLTVV.

The chain carries TRBV12-3 or TRBV12-4 and TRBJ2-5, with D tentatively TRBD1 (6 bases). This CDR3 is built from 17 residues. The ends were cut back, 8 bases at V and 4 bases at J, with 26 bases in the middle. This CDR3 reads CASRMDSGRGFGETQYF. DNA for the CDR3: TGTGCCAGCCGGATGGATAGTGGCAGGGGATTTGGAGAGACCCAGTACTTC.

This chain links TRBV12-3 or TRBV12-4 with TRBJ1-1; D not resolved. The CDR3 has 13 amino acids. Trimming pared 4 bases from V and 7 bases from J, leaving 13 bases between. The DNA of the CDR3 is TGTGCCAGCAGTTCCCCTGCAGATAATGAAGCTTTCTTT. It codes for CASSSPADNEAFF.

This clonotype was seen a few times. The genes are TRBV6-2 or TRBV6-3 and TRBJ2-7; TRBD2 matches 10 bases. Germline CDR1 MNHEY, CDR2 SVGEGT. The CDR3 has 18 amino acids. V lost 0 bases, J lost 3 bases, and 11 bases stayed unmatched. Here the CDR3 reads CASSYSFVPSSGSYEQYF. In DNA form, the CDR3 reads TGTGCCAGCAGTTACTCTTTCGTCCCCTCTAGCGGGAGCTACGAGCAGTACTTC.